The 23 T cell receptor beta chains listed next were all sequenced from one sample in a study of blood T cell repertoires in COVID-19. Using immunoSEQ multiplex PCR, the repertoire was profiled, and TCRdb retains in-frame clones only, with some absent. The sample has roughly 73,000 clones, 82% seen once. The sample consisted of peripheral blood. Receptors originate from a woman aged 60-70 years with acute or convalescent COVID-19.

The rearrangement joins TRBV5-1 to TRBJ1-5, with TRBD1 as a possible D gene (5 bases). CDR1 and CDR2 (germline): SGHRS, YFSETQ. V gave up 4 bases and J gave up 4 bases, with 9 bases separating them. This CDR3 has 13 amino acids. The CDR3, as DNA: TGCGCCAGCAGCAAGGACATGAATCAGCCCCAGCATTTT. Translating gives CASSKDMNQPQHF.

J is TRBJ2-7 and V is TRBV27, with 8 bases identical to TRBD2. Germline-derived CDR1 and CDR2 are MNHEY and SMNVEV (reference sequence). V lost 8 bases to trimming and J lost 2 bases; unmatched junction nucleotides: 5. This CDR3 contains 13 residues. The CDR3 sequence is CASSRREAYEQYF. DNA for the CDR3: TGTGCCAGCTCTAGGCGGGAGGCCTACGAGCAGTACTTC.

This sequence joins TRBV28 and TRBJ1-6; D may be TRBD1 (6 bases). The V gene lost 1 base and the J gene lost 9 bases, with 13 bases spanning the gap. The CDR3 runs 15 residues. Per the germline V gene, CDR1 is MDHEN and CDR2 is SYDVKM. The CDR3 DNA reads TGTGCCAGCAGTTTATCTGGGGGCCAGGTTTCACCCCTCCACTTT. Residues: CASSLSGGQVSPLHF.

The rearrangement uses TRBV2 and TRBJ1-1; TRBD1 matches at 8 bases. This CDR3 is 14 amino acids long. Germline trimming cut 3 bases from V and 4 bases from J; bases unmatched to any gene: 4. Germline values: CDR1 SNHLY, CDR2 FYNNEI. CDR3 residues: CASSDGTGVTEAFF. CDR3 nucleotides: TGTGCCAGCAGTGACGGGACAGGTGTCACTGAAGCTTTCTTT.

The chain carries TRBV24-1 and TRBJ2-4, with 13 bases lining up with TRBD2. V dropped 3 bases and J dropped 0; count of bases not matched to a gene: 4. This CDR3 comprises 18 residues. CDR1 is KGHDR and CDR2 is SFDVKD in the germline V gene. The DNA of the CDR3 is TGTGCCACCAGTGATGGGGGGACTAGCGGGGTAGCCAAAAACATTCAGTACTTC. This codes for CATSDGGTSGVAKNIQYF.

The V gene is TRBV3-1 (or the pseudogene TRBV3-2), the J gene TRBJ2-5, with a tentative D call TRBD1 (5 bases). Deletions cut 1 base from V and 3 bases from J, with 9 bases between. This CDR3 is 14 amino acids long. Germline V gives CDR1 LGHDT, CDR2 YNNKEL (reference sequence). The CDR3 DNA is TGTGCCAGCAGCCAAGGGACATCCAAAGAGACCCAGTACTTC. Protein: CASSQGTSKETQYF.

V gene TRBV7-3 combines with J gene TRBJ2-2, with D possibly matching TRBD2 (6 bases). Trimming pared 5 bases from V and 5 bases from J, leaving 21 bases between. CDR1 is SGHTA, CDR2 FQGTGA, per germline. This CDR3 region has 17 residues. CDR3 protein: CASSQYLTTGATGELFF. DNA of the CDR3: TGTGCCAGCAGCCAATACCTGACAACGGGAGCGACCGGGGAGCTGTTTTTT. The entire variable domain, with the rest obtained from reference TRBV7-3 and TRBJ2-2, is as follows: GAGVSQTPSNKVTEKGKYVELRCDPISGHTALYWYRQSLGQGPEFLIYFQGTGAADDSGLPNDRFFAVRPEGSVSTLKIQRTERGDSAVYLCASSQYLTTGATGELFFGEGSRLTVL.

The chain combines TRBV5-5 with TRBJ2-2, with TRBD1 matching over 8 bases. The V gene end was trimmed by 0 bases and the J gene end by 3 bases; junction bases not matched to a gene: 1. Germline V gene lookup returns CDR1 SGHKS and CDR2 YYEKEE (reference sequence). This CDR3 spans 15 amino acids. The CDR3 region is CASSLADRDTGELFF. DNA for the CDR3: TGTGCCAGCAGCTTGGCGGACAGGGACACCGGGGAGCTGTTTTTT. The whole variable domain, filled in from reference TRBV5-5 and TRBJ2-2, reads DAGVTQSPTHLIKTRGQQVTLRCSPISGHKSVSWYQQVLGQGPQFIFQYYEKEERGRGNFPDRFSARQFPNYSSELNVNALLLGDSALYLCASSLADRDTGELFFGEGSRLTVL.

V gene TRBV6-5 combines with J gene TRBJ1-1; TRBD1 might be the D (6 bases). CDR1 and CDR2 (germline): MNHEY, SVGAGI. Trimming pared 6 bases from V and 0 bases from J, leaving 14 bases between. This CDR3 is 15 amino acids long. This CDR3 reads CASRTPTGMNTEAFF. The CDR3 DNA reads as TGTGCCAGCAGGACCCCGACAGGCATGAACACTGAAGCTTTCTTT.

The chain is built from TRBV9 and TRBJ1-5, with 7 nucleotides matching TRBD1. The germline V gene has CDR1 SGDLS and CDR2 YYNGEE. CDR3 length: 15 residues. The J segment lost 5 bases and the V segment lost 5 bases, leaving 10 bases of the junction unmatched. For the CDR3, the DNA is TGTGCCAGCAGTCGACAGGGCAGGGGAGATCAGCCCCAGCATTTT. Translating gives CASSRQGRGDQPQHF.

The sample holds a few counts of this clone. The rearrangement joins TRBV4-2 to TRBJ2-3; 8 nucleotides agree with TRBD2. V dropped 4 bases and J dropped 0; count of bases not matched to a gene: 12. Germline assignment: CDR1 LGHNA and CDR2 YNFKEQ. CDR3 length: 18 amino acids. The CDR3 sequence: CASSPTSVSGASTDTQYF. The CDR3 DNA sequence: TGTGCCAGCAGCCCGACCTCGGTTAGCGGGGCCAGCACAGATACGCAGTATTTT.

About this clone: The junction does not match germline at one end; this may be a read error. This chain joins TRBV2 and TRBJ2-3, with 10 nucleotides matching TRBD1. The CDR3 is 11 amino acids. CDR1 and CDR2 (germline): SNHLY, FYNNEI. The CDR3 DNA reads TGTGCCAGCAGTGCTCGGGACAGGGGAGATTTT. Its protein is CASSARDRGDF.

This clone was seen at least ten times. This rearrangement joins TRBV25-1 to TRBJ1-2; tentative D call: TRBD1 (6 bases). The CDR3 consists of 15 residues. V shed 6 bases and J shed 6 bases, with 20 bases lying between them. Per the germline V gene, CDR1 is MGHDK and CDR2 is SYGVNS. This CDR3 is CASRAAGALANGYTF. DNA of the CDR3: TGTGCCAGCAGGGCCGCAGGGGCGTTGGCGAATGGCTACACCTTC.

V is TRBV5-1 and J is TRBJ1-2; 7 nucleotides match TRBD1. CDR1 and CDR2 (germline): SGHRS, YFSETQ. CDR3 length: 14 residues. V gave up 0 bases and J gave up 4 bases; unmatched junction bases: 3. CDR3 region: CASSLGQGIYGYTF. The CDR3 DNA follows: TGCGCCAGCAGCTTGGGACAGGGAATCTATGGCTACACCTTC.

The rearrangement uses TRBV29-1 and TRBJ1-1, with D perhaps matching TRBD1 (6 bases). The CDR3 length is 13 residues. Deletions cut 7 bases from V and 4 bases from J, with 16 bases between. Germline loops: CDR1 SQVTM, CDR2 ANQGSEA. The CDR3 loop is CSGADSVGTEAFF. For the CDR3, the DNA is TGCAGCGGGGCGGACAGCGTCGGCACTGAAGCTTTCTTT.

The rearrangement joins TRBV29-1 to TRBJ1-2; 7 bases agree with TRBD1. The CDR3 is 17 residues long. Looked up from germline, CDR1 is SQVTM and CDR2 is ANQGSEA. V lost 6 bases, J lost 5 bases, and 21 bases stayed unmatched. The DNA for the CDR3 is TGCAGCGTACACAACAGGGGAGGAGGCCTCACTAGTTATGGCTACACCTTC. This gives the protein CSVHNRGGGLTSYGYTF.

The CDR3 is CASSSNSPLHF. The CDR3 DNA is TGTGCCAGCAGCTCGAATTCACCCCTCCACTTT. V gene TRBV2 combines with J gene TRBJ1-6; unclear D gene. CDR1 and CDR2 (germline): SNHLY, FYNNEI. V was pared by 6 bases and J by 7 bases, with 4 bases between. The CDR3 has 11 residues.

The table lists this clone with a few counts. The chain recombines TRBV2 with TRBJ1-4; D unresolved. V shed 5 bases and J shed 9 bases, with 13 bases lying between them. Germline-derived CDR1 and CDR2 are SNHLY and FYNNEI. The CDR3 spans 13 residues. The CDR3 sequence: CASSLGLEQKLFF. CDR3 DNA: TGTGCCAGCAGTCTCGGACTTGAGCAAAAACTGTTTTTT.

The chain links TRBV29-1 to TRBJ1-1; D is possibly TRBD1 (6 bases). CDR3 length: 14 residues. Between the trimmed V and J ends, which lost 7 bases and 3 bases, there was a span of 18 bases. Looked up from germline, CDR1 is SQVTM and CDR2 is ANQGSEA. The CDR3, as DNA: TGCAGCGGCCACAGGGCGTCAGGGGACACTGAAGCTTTCTTT. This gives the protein CSGHRASGDTEAFF.

CDR3 nucleotides: TGTGCCAGCAGCCGACAGGTAGGGACTGAAGCTTTCTTT. Translating it yields CASSRQVGTEAFF. The chain joins TRBV7-9 to TRBJ1-1; D possibly corresponds to TRBD1 (6 bases). Germline assignment: CDR1 SEHNR and CDR2 FQNEAQ (reference sequence). V dropped 5 bases and J dropped 5 bases, with 12 bases sitting between them. The CDR3 length is 13 residues.

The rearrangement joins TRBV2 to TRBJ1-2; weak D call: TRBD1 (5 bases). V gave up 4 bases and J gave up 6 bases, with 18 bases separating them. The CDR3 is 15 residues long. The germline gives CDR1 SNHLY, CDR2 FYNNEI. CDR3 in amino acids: CASSVAGLWEDGYTF. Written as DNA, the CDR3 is TGTGCCAGCAGTGTAGCAGGGCTTTGGGAGGATGGCTACACCTTC.

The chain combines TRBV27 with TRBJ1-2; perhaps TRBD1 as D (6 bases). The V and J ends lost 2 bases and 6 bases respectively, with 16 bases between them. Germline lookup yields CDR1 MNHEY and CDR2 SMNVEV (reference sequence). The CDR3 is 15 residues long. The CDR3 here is CASSLSPWTADGYTF. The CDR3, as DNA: TGTGCCAGCAGTTTAAGCCCCTGGACAGCCGATGGCTACACCTTC.

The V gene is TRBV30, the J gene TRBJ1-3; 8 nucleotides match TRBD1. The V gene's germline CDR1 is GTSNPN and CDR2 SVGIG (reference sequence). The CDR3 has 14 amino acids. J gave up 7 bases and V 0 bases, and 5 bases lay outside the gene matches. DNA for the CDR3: TGTGCCTGGAGTGTCAGGACAGGGATGAACACCATATATTTT. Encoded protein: CAWSVRTGMNTIYF.